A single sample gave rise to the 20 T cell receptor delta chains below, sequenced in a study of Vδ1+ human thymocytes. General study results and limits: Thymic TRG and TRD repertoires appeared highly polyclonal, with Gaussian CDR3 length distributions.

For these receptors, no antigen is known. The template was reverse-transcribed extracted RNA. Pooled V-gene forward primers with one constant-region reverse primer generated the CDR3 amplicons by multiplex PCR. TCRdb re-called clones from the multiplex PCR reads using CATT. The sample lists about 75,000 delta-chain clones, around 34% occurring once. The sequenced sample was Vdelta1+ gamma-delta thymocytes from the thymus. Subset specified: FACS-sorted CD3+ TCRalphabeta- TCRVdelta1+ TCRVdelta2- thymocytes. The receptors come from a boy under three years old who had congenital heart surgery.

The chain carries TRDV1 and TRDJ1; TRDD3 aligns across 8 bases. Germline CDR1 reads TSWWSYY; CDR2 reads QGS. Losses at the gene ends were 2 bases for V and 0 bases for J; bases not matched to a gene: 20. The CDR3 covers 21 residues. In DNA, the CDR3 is TGTGCTCTTGGGGAATGTCCTACGTGGGGGATGGAGCAACAGTACACCGATAAACTCATCTTT. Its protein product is CALGECPTWGMEQQYTDKLIF.

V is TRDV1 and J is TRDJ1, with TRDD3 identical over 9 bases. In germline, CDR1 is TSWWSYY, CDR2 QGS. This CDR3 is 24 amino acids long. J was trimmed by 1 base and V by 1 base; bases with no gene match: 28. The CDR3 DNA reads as TGTGCTCTTGGGGAACCTTTCCTGCCCCAAACGTACTGGGGGACCATTTACGCCACCGATAAACTCATCTTT. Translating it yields CALGEPFLPQTYWGTIYATDKLIF.

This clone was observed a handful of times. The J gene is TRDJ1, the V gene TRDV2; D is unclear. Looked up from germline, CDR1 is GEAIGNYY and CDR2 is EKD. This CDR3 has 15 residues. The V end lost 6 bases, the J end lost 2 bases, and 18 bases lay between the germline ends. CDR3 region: CACTDWDLGTDKLIF. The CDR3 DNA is TGTGCCTGTACCGATTGGGACCTTGGAACCGATAAACTCATCTTT.

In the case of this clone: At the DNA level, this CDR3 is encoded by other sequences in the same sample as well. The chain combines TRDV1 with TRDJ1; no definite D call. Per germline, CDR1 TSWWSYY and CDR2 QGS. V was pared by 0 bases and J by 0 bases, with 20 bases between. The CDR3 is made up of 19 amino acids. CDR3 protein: CALGELRGDRFCNTDKLIF. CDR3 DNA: TGTGCTCTTGGGGAACTCCGGGGTGATAGATTCTGTAACACCGATAAACTCATCTTT.

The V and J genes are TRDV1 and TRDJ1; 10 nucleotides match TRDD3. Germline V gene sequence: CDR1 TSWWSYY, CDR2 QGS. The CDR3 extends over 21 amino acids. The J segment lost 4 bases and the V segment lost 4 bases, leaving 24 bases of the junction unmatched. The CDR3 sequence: CALGGYPGGRYWGMAIDKLIF. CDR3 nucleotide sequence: TGTGCTCTTGGGGGGTACCCCGGAGGTCGATACTGGGGGATGGCAATCGATAAACTCATCTTT.

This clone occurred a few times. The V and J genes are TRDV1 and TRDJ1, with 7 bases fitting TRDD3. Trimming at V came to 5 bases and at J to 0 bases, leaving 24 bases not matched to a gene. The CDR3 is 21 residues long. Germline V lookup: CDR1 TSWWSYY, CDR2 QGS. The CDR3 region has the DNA TGTGCTCTTGGGCCCAACCCCCGCTTCGGAGCCTTGGGGGAATACACCGATAAACTCATCTTT. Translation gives CALGPNPRFGALGEYTDKLIF.

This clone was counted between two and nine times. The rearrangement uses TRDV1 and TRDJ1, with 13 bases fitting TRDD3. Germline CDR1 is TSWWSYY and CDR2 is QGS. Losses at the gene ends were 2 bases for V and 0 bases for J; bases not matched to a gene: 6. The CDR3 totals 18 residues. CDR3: CALGESDWGIRYTDKLIF. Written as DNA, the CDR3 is TGTGCTCTTGGGGAATCCGACTGGGGGATACGGTACACCGATAAACTCATCTTT.

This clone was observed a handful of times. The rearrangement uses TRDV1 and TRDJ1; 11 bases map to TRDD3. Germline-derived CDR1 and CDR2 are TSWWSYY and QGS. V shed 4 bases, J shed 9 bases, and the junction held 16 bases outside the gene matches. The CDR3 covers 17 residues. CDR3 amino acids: CALGASSNYWGIEQLIF. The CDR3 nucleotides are TGTGCTCTTGGGGCTTCCTCGAATTACTGGGGGATAGAGCAACTCATCTTT.

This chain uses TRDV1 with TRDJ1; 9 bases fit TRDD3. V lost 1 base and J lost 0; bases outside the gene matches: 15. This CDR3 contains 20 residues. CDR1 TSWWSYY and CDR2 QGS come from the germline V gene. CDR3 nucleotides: TGTGCTCTTGGGGAACCCCGAACCCTCTGGGGGATCGGGTACACCGATAAACTCATCTTT. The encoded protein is CALGEPRTLWGIGYTDKLIF.

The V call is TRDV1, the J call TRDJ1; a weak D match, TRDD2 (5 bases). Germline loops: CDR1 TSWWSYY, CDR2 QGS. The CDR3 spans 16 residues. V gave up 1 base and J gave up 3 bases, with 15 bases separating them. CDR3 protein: CALGEPLLGHPDKLIF. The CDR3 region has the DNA TGTGCTCTTGGGGAACCCCTTCTTGGACACCCCGATAAACTCATCTTT.

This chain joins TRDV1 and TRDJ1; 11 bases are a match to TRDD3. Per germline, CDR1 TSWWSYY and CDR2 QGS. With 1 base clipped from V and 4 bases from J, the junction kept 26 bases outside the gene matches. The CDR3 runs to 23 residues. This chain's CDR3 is CALGEPDSYNRSGGYHSFDKLIF. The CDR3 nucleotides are TGTGCTCTTGGGGAACCGGATTCCTACAACCGGTCTGGGGGATACCACTCTTTCGATAAACTCATCTTT.

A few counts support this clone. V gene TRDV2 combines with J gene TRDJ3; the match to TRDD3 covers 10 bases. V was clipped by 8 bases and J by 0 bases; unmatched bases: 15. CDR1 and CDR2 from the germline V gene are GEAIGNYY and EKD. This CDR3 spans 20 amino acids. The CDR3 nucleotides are TGTGCCTTTGAAGGGCACTGGGGGATTATTCGCTCCTGGGACACCCGACAGATGTTTTTC. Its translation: CAFEGHWGIIRSWDTRQMFF.

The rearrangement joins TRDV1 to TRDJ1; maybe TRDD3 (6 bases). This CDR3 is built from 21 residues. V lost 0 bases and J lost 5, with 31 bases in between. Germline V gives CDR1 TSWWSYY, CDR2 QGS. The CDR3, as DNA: TGTGCTCTTGGGGAACTTGTGCATGTACTGGGTCCCCCATTTCCCCTGGATAAACTCATCTTT. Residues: CALGELVHVLGPPFPLDKLIF.

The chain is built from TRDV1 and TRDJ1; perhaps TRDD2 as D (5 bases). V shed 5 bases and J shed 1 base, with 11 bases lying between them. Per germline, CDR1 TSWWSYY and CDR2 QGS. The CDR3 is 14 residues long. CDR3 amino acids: CALGRLLRTDKLIF. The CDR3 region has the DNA TGTGCTCTTGGGCGCCTTCTACGCACCGATAAACTCATCTTT.

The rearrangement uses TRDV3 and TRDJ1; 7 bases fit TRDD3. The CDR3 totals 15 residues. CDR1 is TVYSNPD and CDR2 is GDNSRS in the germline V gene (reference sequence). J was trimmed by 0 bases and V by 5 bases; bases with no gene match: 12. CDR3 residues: CARTGGFLYTDKLIF. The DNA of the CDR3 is TGTGCCAGGACGGGGGGATTTTTGTACACCGATAAACTCATCTTT. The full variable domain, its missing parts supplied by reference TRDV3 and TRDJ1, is CDKVTQSSPDQTVASGSEVVLLCTYDTVYSNPDLFWYRIRPDYSFQFVFYGDNSRSEGADFTQGRFSVKHILTQKAFHLVISPVRTEDSATYYCARTGGFLYTDKLIFGKGTRVTVEP.

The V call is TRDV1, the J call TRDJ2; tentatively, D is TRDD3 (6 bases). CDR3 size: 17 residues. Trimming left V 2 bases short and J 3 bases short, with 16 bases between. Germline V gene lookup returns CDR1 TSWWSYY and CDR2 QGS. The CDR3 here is CALGEGYSGIMTAQLFF. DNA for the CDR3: TGTGCTCTTGGGGAAGGCTACTCGGGGATTATGACAGCACAACTCTTCTTT.

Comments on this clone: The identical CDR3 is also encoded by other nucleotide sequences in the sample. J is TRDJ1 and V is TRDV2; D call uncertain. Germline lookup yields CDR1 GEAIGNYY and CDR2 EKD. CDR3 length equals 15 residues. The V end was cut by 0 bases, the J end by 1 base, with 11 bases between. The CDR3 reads CACDTVASFTDKLIF. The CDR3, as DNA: TGTGCCTGTGACACCGTTGCTTCGTTCACCGATAAACTCATCTTT.

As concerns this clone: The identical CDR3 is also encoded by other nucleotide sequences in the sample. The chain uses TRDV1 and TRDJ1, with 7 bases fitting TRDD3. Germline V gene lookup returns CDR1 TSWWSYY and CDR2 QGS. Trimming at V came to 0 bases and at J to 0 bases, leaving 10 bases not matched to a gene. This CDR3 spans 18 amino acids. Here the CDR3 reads CALGELFRGYGYTDKLIF. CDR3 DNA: TGTGCTCTTGGGGAACTCTTCCGTGGATACGGGTACACCGATAAACTCATCTTT.

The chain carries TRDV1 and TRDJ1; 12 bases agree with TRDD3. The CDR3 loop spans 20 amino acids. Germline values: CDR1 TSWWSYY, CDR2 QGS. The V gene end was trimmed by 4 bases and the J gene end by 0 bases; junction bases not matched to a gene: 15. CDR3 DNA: TGTGCTCTTGGGGGGAACCTACGACGCTGGGGGATACGCAACACCGATAAACTCATCTTT. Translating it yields CALGGNLRRWGIRNTDKLIF.

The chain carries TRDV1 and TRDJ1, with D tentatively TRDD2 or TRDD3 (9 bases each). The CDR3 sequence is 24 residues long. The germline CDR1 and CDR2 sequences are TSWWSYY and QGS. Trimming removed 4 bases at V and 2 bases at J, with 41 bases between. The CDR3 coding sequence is TGTGCTCTTGGGGGGGCCTTCCTACGTGTCCCTACTGGGGGACCTCATTACTCAACCGATAAACTCATCTTT. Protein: CALGGAFLRVPTGGPHYSTDKLIF.